This T cell receptor beta chain was obtained from a study of shared clonotypes between healthy human individuals. Investigators spread the genomic DNA of each subset evenly over several immunoSEQ plates. Profiling relied on immunoSEQ multiplex PCR, and the TCRdb table lists in-frame clones only, not all of them. This table has some 630,000 clones, about two thirds appearing once. The specimen sequenced was memory CD4+ T cells sorted from blood. Subset specified: CD45RA-negative fraction. This TCR came from a woman under 40 in good health.

The CDR3 spells CASSQGFYSTNYGYTF. The CDR3 DNA reads TGTGCCAGCAGCCAAGGGTTTTACAGCACAAACTATGGCTACACCTTC. The chain carries TRBV14 and TRBJ1-2; D call uncertain. This CDR3 spans 16 amino acids. Trimming left V 1 base short and J 2 bases short, with 14 bases between. In germline, CDR1 is SGHDN, CDR2 FVKESK.